The rows below give T cell receptor beta chains drawn from one sample of a study of cytomegalovirus exposure and HLA in healthy donors. The table came from immunoSEQ multiplex PCR; TCRdb's copy has only in-frame clones and leaves some out. The data hold about 150,000 clones, with approximately 80% observed a single time. The material sequenced was PBMCs. The source is a woman aged 18-29 years in good health and CMV-seronegative. Both conserved end residues are part of each CDR3. The D gene is left open where the match is weak. The listing skips clone size in some rows; elsewhere it reads once, few, many or a size class.

d_call	clone_size	v_call	j_call	cdr3_nt	cdr3_aa
-	-	TRBV29-1	TRBJ2-1	TGCAGCGTTGGAGGCAGCTCCTACAATGAGCAGTTCTTC	CSVGGSSYNEQFF
-	-	TRBV14	TRBJ1-2	TGTGCCAGCAGCCAAAGCGGGGTTCATGGCTACACCTTC	CASSQSGVHGYTF
-	-	TRBV10-3	TRBJ2-7	TGTGCCATCAGTGTATCCAGGGGCGAGCAGTACTTC	CAISVSRGEQYF
-	-	TRBV27	TRBJ1-1	TGTGCCAGCAGCGCCGGGGTGGGTGCTTCTGAAGCTTTCTTT	CASSAGVGASEAFF
TRBD2	-	TRBV2	TRBJ2-3	TGTGCCAGCAAGAATATAGCGGGGAGCACAGATACGCAGTATTTT	CASKNIAGSTDTQYF
-	few	TRBV2	TRBJ1-4	TGTGCCAGCAGCCTGGGGGGGTTCGGGGTAACTAATGAAAAACTGTTTTTT	CASSLGGFGVTNEKLFF
-	-	TRBV21-1	TRBJ1-2	TGTGCCAGCAGCAAGAAGTGCGGGACAGATTATGGCTACACCTTC	CASSKKCGTDYGYTF
-	-	TRBV11-2	TRBJ2-5	TGTGCCAGCAGCCCTCCCTCCTCCAGGCAAGAGACCCAGTACTTC	CASSPPSSRQETQYF
-	-	TRBV7-6	TRBJ1-6	TGTGCCAGCAGCTCCAATAATTCACCCCTCCACTTT	CASSSNNSPLHF
-	-	TRBV5-1	TRBJ2-6	TGCGCCAGCAGCGGTAGAGTCTCTGGGGCCAACGTCCTGACTTTC	CASSGRVSGANVLTF
TRBD1	-	TRBV18	TRBJ1-1	TGTGCCAGCTCACCGGGTGGACAGGGAAACACTGAAGCTTTCTTT	CASSPGGQGNTEAFF
TRBD1	-	TRBV6-5	TRBJ2-5	TGTGCCAGCAGTTACGGGACAGCCTTCGGAGAGACCCAGTACTTC	CASSYGTAFGETQYF
TRBD1	-	TRBV27	TRBJ1-1	TGTGCCAGCAGCCGAAGGACAGGAGTGAACACTGAAGCTTTCTTT	CASSRRTGVNTEAFF
TRBD1	-	TRBV5-1	TRBJ1-1	TGCGCCAGCAGCTCCGACAGGGGGCTTACGAACACTGAAGCTTTCTTT	CASSSDRGLTNTEAFF
-	-	TRBV2	TRBJ2-7	TGTGCCAGCAGTGACATTACGAGCCCCTACGAGCAGTACTTC	CASSDITSPYEQYF
TRBD1	-	TRBV10-1	TRBJ1-6	TGCGCCAGCAGCCCGGACAGGAATTCACCCCTCCACTTT	CASSPDRNSPLHF
-	-	TRBV19	TRBJ1-5	TGTGCCAGTAGGAACACAGAGAGCAATCAGCCCCAGCATTTT	CASRNTESNQPQHF
-	-	TRBV19	TRBJ2-7	TGTGCCAGTAGTTCAGGACTATCCTTCTACGAGCAGTACTTC	CASSSGLSFYEQYF
TRBD2	-	TRBV30	TRBJ2-3	TGTGCCTGGAGTGTGCTTGGGACTAGCGGTACAGATACGCAGTATTTT	CAWSVLGTSGTDTQYF
TRBD1	-	TRBV28	TRBJ1-2	TGTGCCAGCGGGGGACAGTTGGAGGGCTACACCTTC	CASGGQLEGYTF
TRBD1	once	TRBV19	TRBJ1-2	TGTGCCAGTAGTATCGAGTTCCGGGACAGGGGGCCTGGCTACACCTTC	CASSIEFRDRGPGYTF
-	-	TRBV7-9	TRBJ1-1	TGTGCCAGCAGCTCCCTAGGGGCGGTGAACACTGAAGCTTTCTTT	CASSSLGAVNTEAFF
TRBD1	-	TRBV11-3	TRBJ1-1	TGTGCCAGCAGATCCGGACAGGGAGTCACTGAAGCTTTCTTT	CASRSGQGVTEAFF
TRBD2	-	TRBV7-2	TRBJ2-5	TGTGCCAGCAGCGCCTTTCTAGCGGGGATCCAAGAGACCCAGTACTTC	CASSAFLAGIQETQYF
TRBD1	-	TRBV5-6	TRBJ1-3	TGTGCCAGCAGCCCGACAGGGGGTTACGGAAACACCATATATTTT	CASSPTGGYGNTIYF
TRBD2	-	TRBV5-6	TRBJ2-7	TGTGCCAGCACACTCCTAGCGGGGGGGCCTGGTGAGCAGTACTTC	CASTLLAGGPGEQYF
TRBD1	once	TRBV28	TRBJ1-2	TGTGCCAGCAGTTTAGTCGACAGGGCCCCCCTCTACTATGGCTACACCTTC	CASSLVDRAPLYYGYTF
TRBD2	-	TRBV5-1	TRBJ2-3	TGCGCCAGCAGCTTGAGGAGCGGGGTCAATCAGGATACGCAGTATTTT	CASSLRSGVNQDTQYF
-	-	TRBV10-3	TRBJ1-3	TGTGCCATCAGTGAGTCGGGAGGGGATCCTGGAAACACCATATATTTT	CAISESGGDPGNTIYF
TRBD2	-	TRBV2	TRBJ2-3	TGTGCCAGCAGTGGGCCAGCGGGAGGAGGGGATACGCAGTATTTT	CASSGPAGGGDTQYF
-	-	TRBV4-2	TRBJ2-1	TGTGCCAGCAGCCAAAACGGGGTAAATGAGCAGTTCTTC	CASSQNGVNEQFF
TRBD1	few	TRBV11-2	TRBJ1-1	TGTGCCAGCAGCACCCCCAGGGGGCGTACTGAAGCTTTCTTT	CASSTPRGRTEAFF
TRBD1	-	TRBV6-1	TRBJ2-7	TGTGCCAGCAGATCAGGACAGGGGGCATACGAGCAGTACTTC	CASRSGQGAYEQYF
-	-	TRBV19	TRBJ1-2	TGTGCCAGTAGTAAAGCGACAGCAGGGTTTAACTATGGCTACACCTTC	CASSKATAGFNYGYTF
TRBD2	-	TRBV6-5	TRBJ2-1	TGTGCCAGCAGTTACTCGTGGCGGGGGGCCGGCAATGAGCAGTTCTTC	CASSYSWRGAGNEQFF
TRBD2	-	TRBV5-1	TRBJ2-1	TGCGCCAGCAGCTTGTCTGGCGCGGGGGGGCTCAATGAGCAGTTCTTC	CASSLSGAGGLNEQFF
-	once	TRBV5-1	TRBJ1-1	TGCGCCAGCAGCTTGGGGGCAGAGGGTGAAGCTTTCTTT	CASSLGAEGEAFF
TRBD1	-	TRBV6-1	TRBJ1-3	TGTGCCAGCAGGGACAGGCCCTCTGGAAACACCATATATTTT	CASRDRPSGNTIYF
-	-	TRBV13	TRBJ1-1	TGTGCCAGCAGCTCTCGGCGGGGTTCTGAAGCTTTCTTT	CASSSRRGSEAFF
-	-	TRBV11-2	TRBJ2-5	TGTGCCAGCAGCCCGAGTAAGACAGGCCAAGAGACCCAGTACTTC	CASSPSKTGQETQYF
-	-	TRBV30	TRBJ2-5	TGTGCCTTGTCGGGGAACCAAGAGACCCAGTACTTC	CALSGNQETQYF
TRBD1	-	TRBV27	TRBJ2-6	TGTGCCAGCAGTTTAGATGGTAGGGGGCGAACTGGGGCCAACGTCCTGACTTTC	CASSLDGRGRTGANVLTF